One and the same sample provided the 10 T cell receptor beta chains below, sequenced in a study of T cell responses to AZD1222 COVID-19 vaccine listed by TCRdb under 2021. Receptor amplification or capture employed the immunoSEQ multiplex PCR assay. Entries here come from immuneACCESS through TCRdb and include only in-frame sequences with V and J called. Some clones fail to appear in such tables; in the studies checked, an unresolved V gene covers under half of the shortfall, and the cause of the remainder is unknown. The sample table records about 120,000 clones; around 91% of these occur just once. Together, the top ten hold around 1.7% of the sample. The sample's time point label, in plain terms: baseline before first vaccination. This sample comprised peripheral blood, obtained on day 0 of AZD1222 vaccination. The receptor set was obtained from an adult in good health.

V and J are TRBV7-2 and TRBJ1-1; D unresolved. Trimming cost V 0 bases and J 0 bases, with 8 bases left between them. CDR3 length: 15 residues. Germline V gene data show CDR1 as SGHTA and CDR2 as FQGNSA. The CDR3 nucleotides read TGTGCCAGCAGCTTAGCACCCAGCATGAACACTGAAGCTTTCTTT. Its protein product is CASSLAPSMNTEAFF.

J is TRBJ1-1 and V is TRBV12-3 or TRBV12-4; no clear D gene. Trimming stripped 3 bases from V and 7 bases from J, with 6 bases between. The CDR3 extends over 11 amino acids. CDR3 sequence (DNA): TGTGCCAGCAGTTTCTTTGATGAAGCTTTCTTT. It specifies CASSFFDEAFF.

V is TRBV2 and J is TRBJ1-4; D ambiguous. In germline, CDR1 is SNHLY, CDR2 FYNNEI. The CDR3 extends over 15 amino acids. V lost 2 bases to trimming and J lost 8 bases, with 15 bases between them. The CDR3 DNA reads as TGTGCCAGCAGTGAACAGACTAGGTTGCGAGAAAAACTGTTTTTT. Residues: CASSEQTRLREKLFF. The variable domain in full, with the rest retrieved from reference TRBV2 and TRBJ1-4, is EPEVTQTPSHQVTQMGQEVILRCVPISNHLYFYWYRQILGQKVEFLVSFYNNEISEKSEIFDDQFSVERPDGSNFTLKIRSTKLEDSAMYFCASSEQTRLREKLFFGSGTQLSVL.

This chain connects TRBV6-5 to TRBJ1-1, with D perhaps matching TRBD1 (5 bases). Per the germline V gene, CDR1 is MNHEY and CDR2 is SVGAGI. Trimming took off 6 bases at V and 4 bases at J, with 6 bases between the two ends. The CDR3 has 11 residues. The CDR3 region has the DNA TGTGCCAGCAGGGGGCCCACTGAAGCTTTCTTT. Its translation is CASRGPTEAFF.

This clone was observed once. The gene calls are TRBV14 and TRBJ2-5, with a possible D match to TRBD2 (5 bases). Trimming shortened V by 3 bases and J by 5 bases, and 13 bases separated the two germline ends. The CDR3 loop spans 14 amino acids. The V gene's germline CDR1 is SGHDN and CDR2 FVKESK. The CDR3 reads CASSHPTTWETQYF. The CDR3 nucleotides are TGTGCCAGCAGCCACCCGACTACGTGGGAGACCCAGTACTTC. The full variable domain, with the rest looked up from reference TRBV14 and TRBJ2-5, is EAGVTQFPSHSVIEKGQTVTLRCDPISGHDNLYWYRRVMGKEIKFLLHFVKESKQDESGMPNNRFLAERTGGTYSTLKVQPAELEDSGVYFCASSHPTTWETQYFGPGTRLLVL.

V usage is TRBV21-1 and J usage is TRBJ1-1; the table's D call, TRBD1, was not checked against the DNA. TRBV21-1 counts as a pseudogene. CDR3 length: 15 amino acids. CDR3 residues: CASSNPLRGSTEAFF. DNA for the CDR3: TGTGCCAGCAGCAACCCGCTCAGGGGCAGCACTGAAGCTTTCTTT.

This chain connects TRBV30 to TRBJ1-1; 9 bases map to TRBD1. Germline V lookup: CDR1 GTSNPN, CDR2 SVGIG (reference sequence). J gave up 2 bases and V 1 base, and 2 bases lay outside the gene matches. The CDR3 loop spans 14 amino acids. CDR3 nucleotides: TGTGCCTGGAGTGCGGGACAGGGAAACACTGAAGCTTTCTTT. Its protein product is CAWSAGQGNTEAFF.

The chain combines TRBV11-2 with TRBJ2-7, with D perhaps TRBD2 (6 bases). This CDR3 has 17 residues. Germline lookup yields CDR1 SGHAT and CDR2 FQNNGV. The V gene lost 5 bases and the J gene lost 2 bases, with 22 bases spanning the gap. CDR3 in amino acids: CASSLFSGAGQTYEQYF. CDR3 DNA sequence: TGTGCCAGCAGCCTTTTTTCGGGAGCGGGTCAAACCTACGAGCAGTACTTC.

With respect to this clone: The sample carries other DNA sequences with the same CDR3. J is TRBJ2-1 and V is TRBV6-6; D ambiguous. V lost 1 base to trimming and J lost 7 bases, with 5 bases between them. Germline assignment: CDR1 MNHNY and CDR2 SVGAGI (reference sequence). The CDR3 has 12 amino acids. This CDR3 reads CASSYLGNEQFF. Written as DNA, the CDR3 is TGTGCCAGCAGTTACTTGGGGAATGAGCAGTTCTTC.

The chain couples TRBV2 to TRBJ1-6, with D hard to call. Germline V gives CDR1 SNHLY, CDR2 FYNNEI. The V and J ends lost 8 bases and 7 bases respectively, with 12 bases between them. This CDR3 region has 13 residues. CDR3 nucleotide sequence: TGTGCCAGCGGGGAATCGGGGAATTCACCCCTCCACTTT. Its protein product is CASGESGNSPLHF.